These T cell receptor beta chains were read from a single sample in a study of shared clonotypes between healthy human individuals. Measured with immunoSEQ multiplex PCR; TCRdb has only the in-frame clones, and not every one. The sample records millions of clones, about 92% being singletons. Sequencing was performed on naive CD8+ T cells from PBMCs. The receptors come from a man between 18 and 35 years old in good health. Some clones in this sample may be carry-over from other donors' samples. The CDR3 runs from the conserved cysteine through the conserved F or W. Each record gives: D gene, J gene, clone size, V gene, CDR3 protein. D genes are given only for firm matches. Rows give clone size only sometimes, using once, few, many, or a class for an expanded clone.

d_call: -; j_call: TRBJ2-2; clone_size: -; v_call: TRBV7-3; cdr3_aa: CASSLGTAGTGELFF
d_call: -; j_call: TRBJ2-1; clone_size: -; v_call: TRBV5-6; cdr3_aa: CASSFFLGGQYVGYEQFF
d_call: TRBD2; j_call: TRBJ2-7; clone_size: -; v_call: TRBV14; cdr3_aa: CASSPIMAGESYEQYF
d_call: -; j_call: TRBJ2-7; clone_size: -; v_call: TRBV9; cdr3_aa: CASSVALGREQYF
d_call: -; j_call: TRBJ2-3; clone_size: once; v_call: TRBV5-1; cdr3_aa: CASSLVSFGDTQYF
d_call: -; j_call: TRBJ2-5; clone_size: -; v_call: TRBV9; cdr3_aa: CASSVFRGLQETQYF
d_call: -; j_call: TRBJ2-7; clone_size: -; v_call: TRBV7-2; cdr3_aa: CASSHPEEQYF
d_call: -; j_call: TRBJ2-7; clone_size: -; v_call: TRBV27; cdr3_aa: CASSFGRSYEQYF
d_call: TRBD2; j_call: TRBJ2-1; clone_size: -; v_call: TRBV4-2; cdr3_aa: CASSPPGLAGVNEQFF
d_call: -; j_call: TRBJ2-5; clone_size: -; v_call: TRBV13; cdr3_aa: CASSPRTYQETQYF
d_call: -; j_call: TRBJ2-1; clone_size: -; v_call: TRBV5-4; cdr3_aa: CASSSFWDEQFF
d_call: -; j_call: TRBJ1-3; clone_size: -; v_call: TRBV28; cdr3_aa: CASSAGLSSGNTIYF
d_call: -; j_call: TRBJ2-7; clone_size: -; v_call: TRBV27; cdr3_aa: CASSFSSSYEQYF
d_call: TRBD2; j_call: TRBJ2-2; clone_size: -; v_call: TRBV29-1; cdr3_aa: CSVSRLAGGSGELFF
d_call: -; j_call: TRBJ2-2; clone_size: once; v_call: TRBV11-2; cdr3_aa: CASSSHTGELFF
d_call: -; j_call: TRBJ2-5; clone_size: -; v_call: TRBV27; cdr3_aa: CASSGSRAWETQYF
d_call: TRBD2; j_call: TRBJ2-7; clone_size: -; v_call: TRBV27; cdr3_aa: CASSLSAGLAGTYEQYF
d_call: TRBD1; j_call: TRBJ2-5; clone_size: -; v_call: TRBV11-3; cdr3_aa: CASSLGSAGGKETQYF
d_call: -; j_call: TRBJ2-7; clone_size: -; v_call: TRBV7-9; cdr3_aa: CASSLVRTSSYEQYF
d_call: TRBD1; j_call: TRBJ1-2; clone_size: -; v_call: TRBV7-9; cdr3_aa: CASSPTGGVTLNYGYTF
d_call: TRBD2; j_call: TRBJ2-5; clone_size: -; v_call: TRBV29-1; cdr3_aa: CSVDSARTSGRTQYF
d_call: TRBD2; j_call: TRBJ2-1; clone_size: once; v_call: TRBV4-1; cdr3_aa: CASSKIAGEYNEQFF
d_call: TRBD2; j_call: TRBJ2-7; clone_size: -; v_call: TRBV18; cdr3_aa: CASSLHGQITSGSHEQYF
d_call: -; j_call: TRBJ2-7; clone_size: -; v_call: TRBV13; cdr3_aa: CASSPKVGEQYF
d_call: -; j_call: TRBJ1-1; clone_size: few; v_call: TRBV7-9; cdr3_aa: CASSLSGERTEAFF
d_call: TRBD2; j_call: TRBJ2-1; clone_size: -; v_call: TRBV25-1; cdr3_aa: CASFLEAGAPSQFF
d_call: -; j_call: TRBJ2-7; clone_size: few; v_call: TRBV28; cdr3_aa: CASTGQASYEQYF
d_call: -; j_call: TRBJ2-5; clone_size: -; v_call: TRBV25-1; cdr3_aa: CASSELETEETQYF
d_call: TRBD1; j_call: TRBJ2-7; clone_size: once; v_call: TRBV5-6; cdr3_aa: CASSPYGTGGYEQYF
d_call: -; j_call: TRBJ2-1; clone_size: -; v_call: TRBV6-5; cdr3_aa: CASSYSSPSSYNEQFF
d_call: -; j_call: TRBJ1-2; clone_size: -; v_call: TRBV30; cdr3_aa: CAWSVLGGYTF
d_call: TRBD2; j_call: TRBJ2-7; clone_size: -; v_call: TRBV27; cdr3_aa: CASSRGRAYEQYF
d_call: -; j_call: TRBJ2-5; clone_size: -; v_call: TRBV7-3; cdr3_aa: CASSLTWGRQETQYF
d_call: -; j_call: TRBJ2-1; clone_size: -; v_call: TRBV5-6; cdr3_aa: CASSPQGLPSYNEQFF
d_call: -; j_call: TRBJ1-1; clone_size: once; v_call: TRBV5-6; cdr3_aa: CASSLGDGWEAFF
d_call: -; j_call: TRBJ1-5; clone_size: -; v_call: TRBV7-6; cdr3_aa: CASSLEARANQPQHF
d_call: -; j_call: TRBJ2-3; clone_size: -; v_call: TRBV19; cdr3_aa: CASSAGRGDTQYF
d_call: -; j_call: TRBJ2-7; clone_size: -; v_call: TRBV4-1; cdr3_aa: CASSPIGSHLYEQYF
d_call: TRBD1; j_call: TRBJ1-5; clone_size: few; v_call: TRBV18; cdr3_aa: CASSPDRARQPQHF
d_call: -; j_call: TRBJ1-3; clone_size: -; v_call: TRBV27; cdr3_aa: CASSLLSPRRPGNTIYF
d_call: TRBD1; j_call: TRBJ2-7; clone_size: -; v_call: TRBV29-1; cdr3_aa: CSVHRGDSNEQYF
d_call: TRBD2; j_call: TRBJ2-2; clone_size: -; v_call: TRBV4-2; cdr3_aa: CASSDQEAGESGELFF
d_call: -; j_call: TRBJ2-7; clone_size: -; v_call: TRBV27; cdr3_aa: CASRDLTAYEQYF
d_call: -; j_call: TRBJ2-2; clone_size: -; v_call: TRBV7-3; cdr3_aa: CASSLRGAVEANTGELFF
d_call: -; j_call: TRBJ1-1; clone_size: -; v_call: TRBV19; cdr3_aa: CASSPWAATEAFF
d_call: -; j_call: TRBJ1-2; clone_size: -; v_call: TRBV19; cdr3_aa: CASSIARAGLHGYTF
d_call: TRBD1; j_call: TRBJ2-5; clone_size: -; v_call: TRBV19; cdr3_aa: CASSVGQGEETQYF
d_call: -; j_call: TRBJ2-1; clone_size: -; v_call: TRBV4-3; cdr3_aa: CASSQAGGDYNEQFF